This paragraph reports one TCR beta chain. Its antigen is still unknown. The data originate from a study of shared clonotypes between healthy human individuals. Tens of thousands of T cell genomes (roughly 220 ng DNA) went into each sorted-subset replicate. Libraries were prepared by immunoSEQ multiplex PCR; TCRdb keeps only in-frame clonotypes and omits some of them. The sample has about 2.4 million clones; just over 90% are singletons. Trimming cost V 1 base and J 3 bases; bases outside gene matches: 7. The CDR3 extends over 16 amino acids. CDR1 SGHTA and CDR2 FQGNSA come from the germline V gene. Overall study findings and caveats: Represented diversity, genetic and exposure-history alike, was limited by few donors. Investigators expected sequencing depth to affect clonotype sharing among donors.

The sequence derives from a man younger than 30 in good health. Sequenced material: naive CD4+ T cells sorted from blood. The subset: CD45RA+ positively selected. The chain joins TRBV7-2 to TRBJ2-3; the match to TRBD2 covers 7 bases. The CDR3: CASSLVGGSATDTQYF. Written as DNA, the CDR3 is TGTGCCAGCAGCTTAGTCGGCGGGAGTGCTACAGATACGCAGTATTTT.